Following are 14 T cell receptor beta chains from one sample sequenced in a study of blood T cell repertoires in COVID-19. Here immunoSEQ multiplex PCR was the method, and the copy in TCRdb shows in-frame clones only, minus some. The sample has about 14,000 clones; 81% are singletons. Sequencing was performed on peripheral blood. The receptors here all came from a human donor in a cohort sampled during active COVID-19.

This sequence joins TRBV27 and TRBJ2-1; 7 nucleotides align to TRBD2. The CDR3 has 15 amino acids. The J segment lost 5 bases and the V segment lost 3 bases, leaving 7 bases of the junction unmatched. Looked up from germline, CDR1 is MNHEY and CDR2 is SMNVEV (reference sequence). The CDR3 nucleotides are TGTGCCAGCAGTTTGACTAGCATTCCAGACAATGAGCAGTTCTTC. It codes for CASSLTSIPDNEQFF.

This clone was seen just once. The V and J genes are TRBV6-5 and TRBJ1-5; D possibly corresponds to TRBD1 (6 bases). This CDR3 has 12 amino acids. V gave up 8 bases and J gave up 3 bases, with 8 bases separating them. CDR1 is MNHEY, CDR2 SVGAGI, per germline. This CDR3 reads CASRDINQPQHF. The DNA of the CDR3 is TGTGCCAGCCGGGACATCAATCAGCCCCAGCATTTT.

The rearrangement uses TRBV19 and TRBJ1-5; perhaps TRBD1 as D (6 bases). The CDR3 has 12 residues. Germline V gives CDR1 LNHDA, CDR2 SQIVND (reference sequence). Trimming took off 6 bases at V and 9 bases at J, with 12 bases between the two ends. CDR3 sequence (DNA): TGTGCCAGTAGCAACAGGGCAGGGCCCCAGCATTTT. This codes for CASSNRAGPQHF.

This clone was seen more than once but under ten times. Other DNA variants within this sample encode the same CDR3. This chain links TRBV4-2 with TRBJ1-6; no clear D. Trimming cost V 0 bases and J 0 bases, with 3 bases left between them. Germline CDR1 and CDR2: LGHNA and YNFKEQ. CDR3 size: 15 residues. CDR3 loop: CASSQESSYNSPLHF. The CDR3 region has the DNA TGTGCCAGCAGCCAAGAGAGCTCCTATAATTCACCCCTCCACTTT.

This sequence joins TRBV15 and TRBJ2-1; D is possibly TRBD2 (7 bases). The germline CDR1 and CDR2 sequences are LNHNV and YYDKDF (reference sequence). Trimming removed 0 bases from V and 7 bases from J, with 13 bases in between. The CDR3 is made up of 15 amino acids. The CDR3 loop is CATSRDRGARNEQFF. CDR3 nucleotides: TGTGCCACCAGCAGAGATCGGGGGGCTCGTAATGAGCAGTTCTTC.

This chain links TRBV27 with TRBJ2-5, with TRBD1 matching over 10 bases. Germline-derived CDR1 and CDR2 are MNHEY and SMNVEV (reference sequence). Trimming removed 7 bases from V and 10 bases from J; junction bases left unmatched: 15. This CDR3 spans 15 amino acids. The CDR3 protein is CASTKPTGGLGVQYF. The CDR3 DNA follows: TGTGCCAGCACCAAACCGACAGGGGGCCTGGGGGTCCAGTACTTC.

This clone was seen a handful of times. The gene calls are TRBV11-2 and TRBJ2-4; perhaps TRBD1 as D (5 bases). The V end lost 5 bases, the J end lost 6 bases, and 8 bases lay between the germline ends. The CDR3 runs to 12 residues. Germline V gene lookup returns CDR1 SGHAT and CDR2 FQNNGV. For the CDR3, the DNA is TGTGCCAGCAGCCCTACAGGAAACATTCAGTACTTC. Translating it yields CASSPTGNIQYF.

This clone was counted only a few times. The rearrangement joins TRBV28 to TRBJ1-2; D possibly corresponds to TRBD1 (5 bases). The CDR3 is 18 amino acids. V lost 5 bases and J lost 0, with 22 bases in between. Germline values: CDR1 MDHEN, CDR2 SYDVKM. Here the CDR3 reads CASSLEDPPGTTNYGYTF. The DNA for the CDR3 is TGTGCCAGCAGTCTTGAGGACCCCCCAGGGACTACTAACTATGGCTACACCTTC.

V is TRBV7-2 and J is TRBJ2-1, with D maybe TRBD2 (6 bases). The germline V gene has CDR1 SGHTA and CDR2 FQGNSA. The CDR3 has 14 residues. With 1 base removed from V and 6 bases from J, the gap between germline ends came to 10 bases. The DNA of the CDR3 is TGTGCCAGCAGCTTAGACCCCGGGAGCAATGAGCAGTTCTTC. Protein sequence: CASSLDPGSNEQFF. Drawing the rest from reference TRBV7-2 and TRBJ2-1, the complete variable domain is GAGVSQSPSNKVTEKGKDVELRCDPISGHTALYWYRQSLGQGLEFLIYFQGNSAPDKSGLPSDRFSAERTGGSVSTLTIQRTQQEDSAVYLCASSLDPGSNEQFFGPGTRLTVL.

In this sample, this clone turned up once. The V gene is TRBV7-6, the J gene TRBJ1-3; D is uncertain. This CDR3 spans 15 amino acids. With 4 bases removed from V and 2 bases from J, the gap between germline ends came to 12 bases. Germline V gene data show CDR1 as SGHVS and CDR2 as FNYEAQ. Here the CDR3 reads CASSSGRAAGNTIYF. For the CDR3, the DNA is TGTGCCAGCAGCTCGGGTCGTGCTGCTGGAAACACCATATATTTT.

The CDR3 bases are TGTGCCAGCAGCGCGGGGGGGCAAAGGTACAATGAGCAGTTCTTC. It encodes CASSAGGQRYNEQFF. J is TRBJ2-1 and V is TRBV9; 8 nucleotides match TRBD2. The CDR3 has 15 residues. Trimming cost V 3 bases and J 4 bases; bases outside gene matches: 6. Germline CDR1 is SGDLS and CDR2 is YYNGEE.

This clone was detected a few times. CDR3 coding DNA: TGTGCCAGCAGGACCGGGACAGGGGGCAATGAGCAGTTCTTC. This translates into CASRTGTGGNEQFF. This chain connects TRBV6-6 to TRBJ2-1, with TRBD1 identical over 11 bases. Germline CDR1 reads MNHNY; CDR2 reads SVGAGI (reference sequence). This CDR3 spans 14 amino acids. With 6 bases clipped from V and 6 bases from J, the junction kept 4 bases outside the gene matches.

This clone was seen a single time. The chain combines TRBV5-8 with TRBJ2-1, with a tentative D call TRBD2 (6 bases). The CDR3 loop spans 12 amino acids. Germline assignment: CDR1 SGHTS and CDR2 YDEGEE. The ends were cut back, 7 bases at V and 6 bases at J, with 11 bases in the middle. CDR3 amino acids: CASSLGGNEQFF. In DNA form, the CDR3 reads TGTGCCAGCTCACTGGGAGGCAATGAGCAGTTCTTC.

The chain combines TRBV19 with TRBJ1-1; D perhaps matches TRBD1 (5 bases). V dropped 3 bases and J dropped 2 bases, with 13 bases sitting between them. Germline CDR1 LNHDA, CDR2 SQIVND (reference sequence). The CDR3 sequence is 15 residues long. CDR3 in amino acids: CASSMARVRNTEAFF. The CDR3 DNA follows: TGTGCCAGTAGTATGGCCAGGGTAAGAAACACTGAAGCTTTCTTT. The whole variable domain, remainder taken from reference TRBV19 and TRBJ1-1, is DGGITQSPKYLFRKEGQNVTLSCEQNLNHDAMYWYRQDPGQGLRLIYYSQIVNDFQKGDIAEGYSVSREKKESFPLTVTSAQKNPTAFYLCASSMARVRNTEAFFGQGTRLTVV.